The 26 T cell receptor beta chains given below trace back to one sample, sequenced in a study of beta chain features in type 1 diabetes. cDNA synthesis used the whole RNA isolate, giving expressed TCRB sequences. TCRdb's copy holds only in-frame clones and misses some; the assay was immunoSEQ multiplex PCR. The table has some 150,000 clones, about 10% seen once; the top ten hold around 1.2%. Material: naive CD4+ T cells from blood. The receptor source for this set is a man between 18 and 35 years old in good health.

The chain couples TRBV28 to TRBJ2-3; 7 nucleotides match TRBD1. V was clipped by 7 bases and J by 1 base; unmatched bases: 8. The germline V gene has CDR1 MDHEN and CDR2 SYDVKM. The CDR3 is 15 residues long. The CDR3 here is CASTLQGSGTDTQYF. The DNA for the CDR3 is TGTGCCAGCACCCTACAGGGGAGTGGCACAGATACGCAGTATTTT.

This clone has at least ten counts. CDR3 bases: TGTGCCAGCAGCGCGGGGGCCCCGACTAGCGGCAAAGAGACCCAGTACTTC. Its protein product is CASSAGAPTSGKETQYF. The J gene is TRBJ2-5, the V gene TRBV5-4; 9 bases fit TRBD2. V gave up 4 bases and J gave up 3 bases; unmatched junction bases: 13. The CDR3 contains 17 residues. The germline V gene encodes CDR1 SGHNT and CDR2 YYREEE (reference sequence).

The chain is built from TRBV7-8 and TRBJ1-5; D possibly corresponds to TRBD1 (5 bases). Germline lookup yields CDR1 SGHVS and CDR2 FQNEAQ. The V end was cut by 5 bases, the J end by 1 base, with 12 bases between. CDR3 size: 15 residues. CDR3 in amino acids: CASSAAGGSNQPQHF. The DNA for the CDR3 is TGTGCCAGCAGCGCGGCCGGGGGAAGCAATCAGCCCCAGCATTTT. The full variable domain, with the rest looked up from reference TRBV7-8 and TRBJ1-5, is GAGVSQSPRYKVAKRGQDVALRCDPISGHVSLFWYQQALGQGPEFLTYFQNEAQLDKSGLPSDRFFAERPEGSVSTLKIQRTQQEDSAVYLCASSAAGGSNQPQHFGDGTRLSIL.

V and J are TRBV9 and TRBJ2-2; D ambiguous. V was pared by 3 bases and J by 6 bases, with 18 bases between. The CDR3 loop spans 16 amino acids. Germline loops: CDR1 SGDLS, CDR2 YYNGEE. CDR3 DNA: TGTGCCAGCAGCGCCCCTCATCAGGTGACCGCCGGGGAGCTGTTTTTT. This codes for CASSAPHQVTAGELFF.

The V call is TRBV6-5, the J call TRBJ2-7; maybe TRBD1 (6 bases). Looked up from germline, CDR1 is MNHEY and CDR2 is SVGAGI. Deletions cut 3 bases from V and 7 bases from J, with 19 bases between. The CDR3 has 15 amino acids. This chain's CDR3 is CASSYNRAPSGEQYF. In DNA form, the CDR3 reads TGTGCCAGCAGTTATAACAGGGCACCTTCGGGTGAGCAGTACTTC.

The V gene is TRBV6-4, the J gene TRBJ1-6, with D tentatively TRBD1 (5 bases). The CDR3 has 15 amino acids. V was shortened by 5 bases and J by 7 bases, with 15 bases between the two germline ends. The germline CDR1 and CDR2 sequences are MRHNA and SNTAGT. CDR3 in amino acids: CASSLEGVDNSPLHF. CDR3 nucleotide sequence: TGTGCCAGCAGTTTGGAAGGGGTGGACAATTCACCCCTCCACTTT.

This clone was counted at least ten times. This chain connects TRBV5-1 to TRBJ2-7; 7 nucleotides agree with TRBD1. Trimming took 5 bases from V and 7 from J; bases not matched to a gene: 6. CDR3 length: 12 residues. Germline V gene lookup returns CDR1 SGHRS and CDR2 YFSETQ. The CDR3 loop is CASSSTGEEQYF. CDR3 DNA: TGCGCCAGCAGTTCCACAGGGGAAGAGCAGTACTTC.

V is TRBV28 and J is TRBJ1-6; TRBD1 matches at 9 bases. V was clipped by 10 bases and J by 9 bases; unmatched bases: 4. CDR1 is MDHEN, CDR2 SYDVKM, per germline. This CDR3 region has 12 residues. DNA of the CDR3: TGTGCCATAGGACAGGGGTCTTCACCCCTCCACTTT. It is translated as CAIGQGSSPLHF.

This clone was detected ten times or more. V and J are TRBV4-3 and TRBJ2-3; tentative D call: TRBD2 (5 bases). CDR1 LGHNA and CDR2 YSLEER come from the germline V gene. The V and J ends lost 2 bases and 3 bases respectively, with 12 bases between them. CDR3 length: 15 residues. CDR3 DNA: TGCGCCAGCAGCCAATTAGGACTGTTAACAGATACGCAGTATTTT. Protein sequence: CASSQLGLLTDTQYF.

This clone was observed a handful of times. The chain has TRBV11-2 and TRBJ2-3, with 10 bases that match TRBD1. V trimming: 5 bases; J trimming: 5 bases; junction bases outside the gene matches: 10. The V gene's germline CDR1 is SGHAT and CDR2 FQNNGV. This CDR3 is built from 16 residues. CDR3 sequence reads: CASSNRDRGLGDTQYF. The CDR3 DNA follows: TGTGCCAGCAGCAACCGAGACAGGGGGCTTGGAGATACGCAGTATTTT.

The chain links TRBV19 to TRBJ2-6; D is undetermined. V gave up 6 bases and J gave up 0 bases, with 15 bases separating them. Germline CDR1 and CDR2: LNHDA and SQIVND (reference sequence). This CDR3 spans 17 amino acids. CDR3 DNA: TGTGCCAGTAGCGTCTCCTTCCTGAGCTCTGGGGCCAACGTCCTGACTTTC. Protein sequence: CASSVSFLSSGANVLTF.

The chain employs TRBV2 and TRBJ2-3; 12 positions match TRBD2. The CDR3 consists of 15 residues. In germline, CDR1 is SNHLY, CDR2 FYNNEI. V dropped 6 bases and J dropped 4; count of bases not matched to a gene: 5. This CDR3 is CASRVGLAGPDTQYF. The CDR3 nucleotides read TGTGCCAGCAGGGTTGGACTAGCGGGGCCAGATACGCAGTATTTT. The complete variable domain, with remaining parts taken from reference TRBV2 and TRBJ2-3, reads EPEVTQTPSHQVTQMGQEVILRCVPISNHLYFYWYRQILGQKVEFLVSFYNNEISEKSEIFDDQFSVERPDGSNFTLKIRSTKLEDSAMYFCASRVGLAGPDTQYFGPGTRLTVL.

This clone appeared a few times. The chain has TRBV6-4 and TRBJ1-5; 8 nucleotides line up with TRBD1. V shed 3 bases, J shed 10 bases, and the junction held 2 bases outside the gene matches. Germline-derived CDR1 and CDR2 are MRHNA and SNTAGT. The CDR3 loop spans 12 amino acids. Here the CDR3 reads CASSEQGGPQHF. The CDR3, as DNA: TGTGCCAGCAGTGAACAGGGGGGCCCCCAGCATTTT.

The J gene is TRBJ2-5, the V gene TRBV9, with TRBD1 identical over 7 bases. Trimming removed 3 bases from V and 4 bases from J; junction bases left unmatched: 3. The CDR3 is 13 residues long. CDR1 and CDR2 from the germline V gene are SGDLS and YYNGEE. CDR3: CASSGGQTETQYF. Written as DNA, the CDR3 is TGTGCCAGCAGCGGGGGACAGACAGAGACCCAGTACTTC.

This rearrangement joins TRBV7-2 to TRBJ2-1; 7 bases match TRBD2. The V gene end was trimmed by 11 bases and the J gene end by 0 bases; junction bases not matched to a gene: 7. CDR1 and CDR2 (germline): SGHTA, FQGNSA. The CDR3 has 14 residues. CDR3 loop: CASHPGGSYNEQFF. CDR3 coding DNA: TGTGCCTCACATCCGGGGGGCTCCTACAATGAGCAGTTCTTC.

This clone came up a few times. The chain carries TRBV9 and TRBJ2-2; D ambiguous. V lost 0 bases, J lost 0 bases, and 3 bases lay in between. The CDR3 runs to 14 residues. Germline V gene data show CDR1 as SGDLS and CDR2 as YYNGEE. The CDR3 sequence: CASSVATNTGELFF. The CDR3 nucleotides are TGTGCCAGCAGCGTAGCCACGAACACCGGGGAGCTGTTTTTT. The full variable domain, its missing parts supplied by reference TRBV9 and TRBJ2-2, is DSGVTQTPKHLITATGQRVTLRCSPRSGDLSVYWYQQSLDQGLQFLIQYYNGEERAKGNILERFSAQQFPDLHSELNLSSLELGDSALYFCASSVATNTGELFFGEGSRLTVL.

This chain uses TRBV9 with TRBJ2-1; 9 bases map to TRBD2. The ends lost 0 bases at V and 8 bases at J; junction bases unmatched: 12. Germline CDR1 SGDLS, CDR2 YYNGEE. This CDR3 spans 17 amino acids. The CDR3 is CASSVGLRGGIMDEQFF. The CDR3 region has the DNA TGTGCCAGCAGCGTAGGTTTGCGGGGGGGCATTATGGATGAGCAGTTCTTC.

This chain links TRBV30 with TRBJ1-1; tentative D call: TRBD1 (5 bases). Germline V gene data show CDR1 as GTSNPN and CDR2 as SVGIG (reference sequence). The length of the CDR3 is 13 residues. The ends were cut back, 3 bases at V and 1 base at J, with 9 bases in the middle. The CDR3 DNA sequence: TGTGCCTGGAGAATTCAGGGGAACACTGAAGCTTTCTTT. Encoded protein: CAWRIQGNTEAFF.

This clone has more than one count but fewer than ten. The chain carries TRBV28 and TRBJ2-2; tentatively, D is TRBD2 (7 bases). This CDR3 is built from 16 residues. Between the trimmed V and J ends, which lost 3 bases and 2 bases, there was a span of 13 bases. CDR1 and CDR2 from the germline V gene are MDHEN and SYDVKM. This CDR3 reads CASSLWGGPNTGELFF. The DNA for the CDR3 is TGTGCCAGCAGTTTGTGGGGGGGCCCCAACACCGGGGAGCTGTTTTTT.

A few counts support this clone. The chain recombines TRBV7-9 with TRBJ2-3; 8 bases line up with TRBD1. The CDR3 sequence is 15 residues long. Losses at the gene ends were 4 bases for V and 1 base for J; bases not matched to a gene: 4. CDR1 and CDR2 from the germline V gene are SEHNR and FQNEAQ (reference sequence). This chain's CDR3 is CASSWPGQGTDTQYF. In DNA, the CDR3 is TGTGCCAGCAGCTGGCCGGGACAGGGCACAGATACGCAGTATTTT.

The chain carries TRBV15 and TRBJ2-3, with 13 positions matching TRBD2. The V gene's germline CDR1 is LNHNV and CDR2 YYDKDF (reference sequence). The V gene end was trimmed by 1 base and the J gene end by 0 bases; junction bases not matched to a gene: 4. CDR3 size: 18 residues. CDR3 protein: CATSRGLAGGRSTDTQYF. CDR3 DNA: TGTGCCACCAGCAGAGGACTAGCGGGGGGAAGGAGCACAGATACGCAGTATTTT. Based on the CDR3 plus reference TRBV15 and TRBJ2-3, the full variable domain is DAMVIQNPRYQVTQFGKPVTLSCSQTLNHNVMYWYQQKSSQAPKLLFHYYDKDFNNEADTPDNFQSRRPNTSFCFLDIRSPGLGDTAMYLCATSRGLAGGRSTDTQYFGPGTRLTVL.

This clone was recorded a few times. One end of the junction is discordant with germline, which a read error may explain. This chain links TRBV7-9 with TRBJ2-7; D not certain. The CDR3 covers 14 residues. Germline V gene lookup returns CDR1 SEHNR and CDR2 FQNEAQ (reference sequence). The CDR3 DNA follows: TGCGCCAGCAGCCAAGAATCCCCGGCCTACGAGCAGTACTTC. Residues: CASSQESPAYEQYF.

There are a few counts of this clone. The chain employs TRBV18 and TRBJ2-7; unclear D gene. Germline V lookup: CDR1 KGHSH, CDR2 LQKENI. With 3 bases removed from V and 1 base from J, the gap between germline ends came to 10 bases. CDR3 length: 14 amino acids. The CDR3 coding sequence is TGTGCCAGCTCACCCGTCTACGGGTCCTACGAGCAGTACTTC. This codes for CASSPVYGSYEQYF.

This chain uses TRBV7-3 with TRBJ2-5; 14 bases map to TRBD2. Germline V gives CDR1 SGHTA, CDR2 FQGTGA. This CDR3 has 15 amino acids. The V segment lost 5 bases and the J segment 7 bases; nucleotides outside the gene matches: 6. DNA of the CDR3: TGTGCCAGCAGCCTGGGACTAGCGGGGGCGGGGACCCAGTACTTC. It encodes CASSLGLAGAGTQYF.

This sequence joins TRBV6-6 and TRBJ2-3, with 7 bases aligning to TRBD1. Germline V gene sequence: CDR1 MNHNY, CDR2 SVGAGI (reference sequence). CDR3 length: 16 amino acids. The V segment lost 6 bases and the J segment 5 bases; nucleotides outside the gene matches: 14. This CDR3 reads CASSPRDSWNIDTQYF. CDR3 coding DNA: TGTGCCAGCAGCCCCAGGGACAGCTGGAATATAGATACGCAGTATTTT.

V usage is TRBV6-5 and J usage is TRBJ1-5; 8 bases align to TRBD1. Germline CDR1 is MNHEY and CDR2 is SVGAGI. The CDR3 sequence is 15 residues long. V lost 7 bases to trimming and J lost 0 bases; unmatched junction nucleotides: 5. The CDR3 protein is CASNWTGSSNQPQHF. The CDR3, as DNA: TGTGCCAGCAACTGGACAGGGAGTAGCAATCAGCCCCAGCATTTT.